This T cell receptor (beta chain) appears in the sequencing data of a study of cytomegalovirus exposure and HLA in healthy donors. PCR involved 60 Vbeta and 13 Jbeta primers. Data came from immunoSEQ multiplex PCR; TCRdb stores just in-frame clones and leaves some out. The sample carries under 200,000 clones, 65% to 80% recorded once. Germline CDR1 is SEHNR and CDR2 is FQNEAQ (reference sequence). This CDR3 region has 16 residues. V shed 4 bases and J shed 2 bases, with 17 bases lying between them. Only one count was recorded for this clone. Its antigen is as yet unknown. Overall study results and limits: Later analysis showed most CMV-associated TCR beta chains appearing HLA-restricted. Earlier analysis found most TCR beta V segments productive about 87% or about 30% of the time.

This clonotype was obtained from a woman in her forties in good health and CMV-seropositive. Material for sequencing was PBMCs. The J gene is TRBJ1-1, the V gene TRBV7-9; possibly TRBD1 for D (5 bases). The CDR3 nucleotides read TGTGCCAGCAGCTCCACCTCCGGGACTTACAACACTGAAGCTTTCTTT. Amino acids: CASSSTSGTYNTEAFF.